The clone carrying this T cell receptor beta chain was counted a few times. This CDR3 contains 14 residues. CDR1 is MGHRA, CDR2 YSYEKL, per germline. Germline trimming cut 5 bases from V and 7 bases from J; bases unmatched to any gene: 5. The data were obtained in a study of blood T cell repertoires in COVID-19. At the level of the study: Samples taken during acute and convalescent COVID-19 were collected in the United States, Italy and Spain.

Repertoires were generated with immunoSEQ multiplex PCR, while TCRdb's copy carries only in-frame clones and drops some. The top ten hold 8.2% of the sample, which has roughly 220,000 clones, more than 75% seen once. Sequenced input: peripheral blood. V is TRBV4-1 and J is TRBJ2-7; the match to TRBD2 covers 13 bases. This receptor was identified in a woman aged 80 or older with COVID-19, enrolled during active disease. The CDR3 region has the DNA TGCGCCAGCAGCTACGGACTAGCGGGGGATGAGCAGTACTTC. This codes for CASSYGLAGDEQYF.